This T cell receptor (beta chain) was captured in a study of CXCR3-negative and CXCR3-positive naive CD8 T cells. Turning to the study itself: TRB reads totalled about 150 million, about 1.5 +/- 0.3 million per library.

In regard to this clonotype: What it binds is unknown.

cDNA libraries for TRB were generated by 5' RACE incorporating UMI labels. TCRdb reprocessed the 5' RACE reads, with one entry per CDR3 protein and no DNA. Found here are roughly 130,000 distinct CDR3 sequences; the top ten clones hold around 0.62%. Among CD8+ T cells, naive ones were CD45RO-CCR7+CD27+CD95-. Overall study findings and caveats: More hydrophobic TRB CDR3s were found in CXCR3-positive naive cells than in CXCR3-negative naive cells. Whereas both naive subsets had comparably high diversity, memory CD8+ cells had much lower diversity. Fresh PBMCs served for most assays, and CXCR3 expression fell partially after cryopreservation.

This sequence was found in a human donor in good health. Some clones in this sample may be carry-over from other donors' samples. The sample was naive CXCR3+ CD8+ T cells from blood. Subset meaning: CD45RO-CCR7+CD27+CD95- naive CD8+ T cells expressing CXCR3 (TNR3+).

The CDR3 loop is CASSYSDRGDSPLHF. The V gene is TRBV6-5, the J gene TRBJ1-6; without DNA, the TCRdb call of TRBD1 cannot be checked. This CDR3 comprises 15 residues. The germline V gene has CDR1 MNHEY and CDR2 SVGAGI.